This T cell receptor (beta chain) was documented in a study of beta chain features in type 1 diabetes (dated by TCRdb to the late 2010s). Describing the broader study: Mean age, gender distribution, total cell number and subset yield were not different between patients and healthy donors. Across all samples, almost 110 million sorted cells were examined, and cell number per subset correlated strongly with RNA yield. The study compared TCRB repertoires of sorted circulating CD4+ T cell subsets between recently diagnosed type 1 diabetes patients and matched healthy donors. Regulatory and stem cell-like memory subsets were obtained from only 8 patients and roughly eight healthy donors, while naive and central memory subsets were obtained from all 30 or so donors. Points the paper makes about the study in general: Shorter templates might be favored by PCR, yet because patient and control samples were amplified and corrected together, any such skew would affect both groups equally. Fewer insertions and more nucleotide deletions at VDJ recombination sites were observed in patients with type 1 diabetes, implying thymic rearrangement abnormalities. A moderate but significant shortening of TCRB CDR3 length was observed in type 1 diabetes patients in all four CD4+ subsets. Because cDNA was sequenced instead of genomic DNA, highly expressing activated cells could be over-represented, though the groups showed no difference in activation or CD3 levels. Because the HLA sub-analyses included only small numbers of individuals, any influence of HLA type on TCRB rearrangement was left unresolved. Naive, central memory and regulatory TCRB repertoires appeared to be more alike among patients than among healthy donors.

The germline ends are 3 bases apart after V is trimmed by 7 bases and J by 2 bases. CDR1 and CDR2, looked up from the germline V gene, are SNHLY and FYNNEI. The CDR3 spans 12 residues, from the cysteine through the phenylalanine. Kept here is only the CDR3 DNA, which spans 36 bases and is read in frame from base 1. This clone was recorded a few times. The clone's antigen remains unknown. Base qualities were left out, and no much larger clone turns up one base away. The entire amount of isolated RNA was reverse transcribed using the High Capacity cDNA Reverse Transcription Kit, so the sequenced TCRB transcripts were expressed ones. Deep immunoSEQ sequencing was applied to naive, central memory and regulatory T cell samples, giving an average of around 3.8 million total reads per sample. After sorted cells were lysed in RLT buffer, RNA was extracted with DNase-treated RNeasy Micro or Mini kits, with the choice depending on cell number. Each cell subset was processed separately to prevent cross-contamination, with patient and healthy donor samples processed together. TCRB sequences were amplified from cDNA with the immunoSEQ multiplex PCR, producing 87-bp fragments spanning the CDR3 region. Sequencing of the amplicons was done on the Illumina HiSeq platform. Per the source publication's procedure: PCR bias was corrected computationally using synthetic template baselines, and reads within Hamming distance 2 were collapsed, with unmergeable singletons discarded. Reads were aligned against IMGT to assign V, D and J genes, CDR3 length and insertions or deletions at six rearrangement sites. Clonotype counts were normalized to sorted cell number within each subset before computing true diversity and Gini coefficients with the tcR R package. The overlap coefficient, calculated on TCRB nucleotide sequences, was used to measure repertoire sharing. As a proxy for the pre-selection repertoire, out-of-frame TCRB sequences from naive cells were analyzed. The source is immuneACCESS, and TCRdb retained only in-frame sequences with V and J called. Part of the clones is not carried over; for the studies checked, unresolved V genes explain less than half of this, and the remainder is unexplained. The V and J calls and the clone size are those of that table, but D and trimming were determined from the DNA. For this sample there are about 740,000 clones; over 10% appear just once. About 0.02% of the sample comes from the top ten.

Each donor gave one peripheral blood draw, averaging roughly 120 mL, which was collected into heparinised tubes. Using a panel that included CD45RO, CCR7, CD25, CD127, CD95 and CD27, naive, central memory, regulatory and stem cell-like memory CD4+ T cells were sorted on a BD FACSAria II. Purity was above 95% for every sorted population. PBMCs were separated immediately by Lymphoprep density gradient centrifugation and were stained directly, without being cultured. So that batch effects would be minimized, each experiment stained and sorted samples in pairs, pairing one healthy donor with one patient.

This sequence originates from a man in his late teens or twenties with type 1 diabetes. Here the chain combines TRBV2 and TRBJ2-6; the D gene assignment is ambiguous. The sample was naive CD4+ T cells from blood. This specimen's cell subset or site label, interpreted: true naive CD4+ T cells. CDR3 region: CASMPGANVLTF. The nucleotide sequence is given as TGTGCCAGCATGCCTGGGGCCAACGTCCTGACTTTC. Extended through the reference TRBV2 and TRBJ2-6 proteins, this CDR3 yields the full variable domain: EPEVTQTPSHQVTQMGQEVILRCVPISNHLYFYWYRQILGQKVEFLVSFYNNEISEKSEIFDDQFSVERPDGSNFTLKIRSTKLEDSAMYFCASMPGANVLTFGAGSRLTVL.